This passage covers 11 T cell receptor beta chains from one sample sequenced in a study of T cell responses to AZD1222 COVID-19 vaccine. Sequenced by immunoSEQ multiplex PCR; TCRdb stores in-frame clones only, minus some. The sample has some 92,000 clones; 85% to 90% are singletons. The material sequenced was peripheral blood, taken on day 0 of AZD1222 vaccination. The receptors stem from an adult in good health.

This chain's CDR3 is CASSPGSYNEQFF. Here the CDR3 DNA reads TGTGCCAGCAGCCCGGGGTCCTACAATGAGCAGTTCTTC. The V gene is TRBV11-1, the J gene TRBJ2-1; the D gene is possibly TRBD2 (5 bases). V dropped 5 bases and J dropped 1 base, with 6 bases sitting between them. The CDR3 extends over 13 amino acids. Germline V gives CDR1 SGHAT, CDR2 FQDESV (reference sequence).

The chain carries TRBV2 and TRBJ2-7; TRBD2 matches 12 bases. CDR3 length equals 14 residues. Per germline, CDR1 SNHLY and CDR2 FYNNEI. The J segment lost 2 bases and the V segment lost 4 bases, leaving 0 bases of the junction unmatched. CDR3 nucleotides: TGTGCCAGCAGTGGACTAGCGGGAGCCTACGAGCAGTACTTC. It codes for CASSGLAGAYEQYF.

The chain has TRBV28 and TRBJ1-5; the D gene is possibly TRBD1 (6 bases). This CDR3 has 15 residues. V dropped 2 bases and J dropped 6 bases, with 14 bases sitting between them. Germline V gene data show CDR1 as MDHEN and CDR2 as SYDVKM. The CDR3, as DNA: TGTGCCAGCAGTTTAGGGCAGGGGTTTCGTCAGCCCCAGCATTTT. It specifies CASSLGQGFRQPQHF. Together with reference TRBV28 and TRBJ1-5, the CDR3 gives the full variable domain: DVKVTQSSRYLVKRTGEKVFLECVQDMDHENMFWYRQDPGLGLRLIYFSYDVKMKEKGDIPEGYSVSREKKERFSLILESASTNQTSMYLCASSLGQGFRQPQHFGDGTRLSIL.

The J gene is TRBJ1-4, the V gene TRBV29-1; D perhaps matches TRBD1 (5 bases). This CDR3 is built from 14 residues. V lost 6 bases and J lost 6, with 17 bases in between. Per the germline V gene, CDR1 is SQVTM and CDR2 is ANQGSEA. In DNA form, the CDR3 reads TGCAGCGTGGGGGGGAACATTTGGGATGAAAAACTGTTTTTT. Translation: CSVGGNIWDEKLFF.

The chain joins TRBV5-1 to TRBJ2-7, with no clear D. The V end was cut by 6 bases, the J end by 2 bases, with 15 bases between. Germline V gene sequence: CDR1 SGHRS, CDR2 YFSETQ. The CDR3 length is 14 residues. CDR3 protein: CASTHGSPTYEQYF. In nucleotides, the CDR3 is TGCGCCAGCACCCATGGCAGCCCCACCTACGAGCAGTACTTC.

In this sample, this clone turned up once. V gene TRBV4-1 combines with J gene TRBJ2-7, with 9 positions matching TRBD2. The trim removed 0 bases at V and 4 bases at J, leaving 4 bases unmatched. The CDR3 sequence is 15 residues long. CDR1 and CDR2 (germline): MGHRA, YSYEKL. The CDR3 loop reads CASSQERSGSYEQYF. The CDR3 nucleotides are TGCGCCAGCAGCCAAGAGCGTAGCGGGAGTTACGAGCAGTACTTC.

This chain joins TRBV7-2 and TRBJ1-4; 9 nucleotides line up with TRBD1. There are 15 residues in the CDR3. After removal of 5 bases from V and 6 bases from J, the junction contained 7 bases not matched to a gene. Germline values: CDR1 SGHTA, CDR2 FQGNSA. CDR3 nucleotides: TGTGCCAGCAGCACTACAGGGGGCGCGGATGAAAAACTGTTTTTT. This sequence encodes CASSTTGGADEKLFF.

This sequence joins TRBV15 and TRBJ2-3, with 10 bases lining up with TRBD2. The trim removed 2 bases at V and 3 bases at J, leaving 5 bases unmatched. CDR1 LNHNV and CDR2 YYDKDF come from the germline V gene (reference sequence). This CDR3 region has 16 residues. The CDR3 region has the DNA TGTGCCACCAGCAGACTAGCGGGAGATGGAACAGATACGCAGTATTTT. This encodes CATSRLAGDGTDTQYF.

This rearrangement joins TRBV5-8 to TRBJ1-2, with 8 bases that match TRBD1. V was pared by 0 bases and J by 8 bases, with 9 bases of the junction left unmatched. The germline V gene has CDR1 SGHTS and CDR2 YDEGEE. The CDR3 covers 15 residues. The CDR3 nucleotides read TGTGCCAGCAGCTTGGAAGGGACAGGAATTAACGGCTACACCTTC. Translation gives CASSLEGTGINGYTF.

The chain links TRBV20-1 to TRBJ2-7; D is unclear. Per germline, CDR1 DFQATT and CDR2 SNEGSKA (reference sequence). Between the trimmed V and J ends, which lost 6 bases and 3 bases, there was a span of 6 bases. The length of the CDR3 is 10 residues. The chain's CDR3 is CSASIYEQYF. The CDR3 coding sequence is TGCAGTGCGAGCATCTACGAGCAGTACTTC.

The chain has TRBV28 and TRBJ1-1; TRBD1 aligns across 12 bases. CDR1 is MDHEN and CDR2 is SYDVKM in the germline V gene. The CDR3 contains 15 residues. Unmatched junction bases numbered 6, after V lost 6 bases and J lost 4 bases. Written as DNA, the CDR3 is TGTGCCAGCAGCTGGCTGGGACAGGGGGCCACTGAAGCTTTCTTT. Its protein is CASSWLGQGATEAFF.